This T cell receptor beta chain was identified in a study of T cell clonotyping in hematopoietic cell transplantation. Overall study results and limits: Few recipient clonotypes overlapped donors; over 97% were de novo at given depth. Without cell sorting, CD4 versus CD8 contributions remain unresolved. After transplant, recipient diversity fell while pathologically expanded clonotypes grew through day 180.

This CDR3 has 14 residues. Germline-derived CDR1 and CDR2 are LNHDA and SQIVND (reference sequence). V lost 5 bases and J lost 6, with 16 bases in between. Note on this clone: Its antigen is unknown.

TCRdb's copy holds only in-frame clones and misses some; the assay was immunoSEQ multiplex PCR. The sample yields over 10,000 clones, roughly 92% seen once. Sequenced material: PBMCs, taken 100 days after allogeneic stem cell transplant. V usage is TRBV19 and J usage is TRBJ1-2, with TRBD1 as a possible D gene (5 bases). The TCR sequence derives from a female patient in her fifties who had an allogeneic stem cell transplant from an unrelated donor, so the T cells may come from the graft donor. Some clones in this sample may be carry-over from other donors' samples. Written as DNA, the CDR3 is TGTGCCAGTAGTCTCTCGGGGGACCTCAATGGCTACACCTTC. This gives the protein CASSLSGDLNGYTF. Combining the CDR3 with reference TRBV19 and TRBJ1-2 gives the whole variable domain DGGITQSPKYLFRKEGQNVTLSCEQNLNHDAMYWYRQDPGQGLRLIYYSQIVNDFQKGDIAEGYSVSREKKESFPLTVTSAQKNPTAFYLCASSLSGDLNGYTFGSGTRLTVV.